This TCR beta chain came from a study of blood T cell repertoires in COVID-19. Study summary: There were acute and convalescent COVID-19 samples, and they came from the United States, Italy and Spain.

Germline V gene lookup returns CDR1 MNHNS and CDR2 SASEGT. The trim removed 3 bases at V and 0 bases at J, leaving 4 bases unmatched. The CDR3 spans 17 residues. The protocol was immunoSEQ multiplex PCR, while the TCRdb copy is restricted to in-frame clones and leaves out a portion. Of about 48,000 clones in the sample, 90% are singletons; the top ten hold less than 6.5%. The chain couples TRBV6-1 to TRBJ2-6; 8 bases agree with TRBD1. The TCR sequence derives from a man aged 65 to 85 with acute or convalescent COVID-19. Input material: peripheral blood. The CDR3 DNA sequence: TGTGCCAGCAGTGACAGGGGGCTCGTCTCTGGGGCCAACGTCCTGACTTTC. Its protein is CASSDRGLVSGANVLTF.